This passage covers 25 T cell receptor beta chains from one sample sequenced in a study of Graves' ophthalmopathy and Graves' hyperthyroidism (dated by TCRdb to between 2017 and 2018). Instrument on record: Illumina HiSeq 2000. For repertoire sequencing, the TCR beta CDR3 regions were amplified from RNA transcripts. A first-round RT-PCR used HTBI primers with the Qiagen OneStep RT-PCR kit, followed by a second-round multiplex PCR, size selection and purification. The public reads were run again by TCRdb, first through fastp at Q25 and then through MiXCR, and only productive beta chains were kept. Each entry merges the rows of one CDR3 protein and shows their most common DNA and genes. The sample includes about 220,000 distinct CDR3 sequences, with roughly a fifth observed a single time. Roughly 39% of the sample rests with the top ten. What was sequenced was peripheral blood. These receptor sequences come from a woman between 50 and 59 years old with Graves' ophthalmopathy. Donor details come from another sample of the same person, matched by shared clones.

This clonotype was counted ten times or more. V gene TRBV19 combines with J gene TRBJ2-7, with 14 bases fitting TRBD2. V was pared by 5 bases and J by 3 bases, with 6 bases of the junction left unmatched. This CDR3 is 16 amino acids long. The germline V gene encodes CDR1 LNHDA and CDR2 SQIVND (reference sequence). The chain's CDR3 is CASSVKGTSGSYEQYF. The CDR3 DNA reads TGTGCCAGTAGTGTCAAGGGGACTAGCGGGAGCTACGAGCAGTACTTC. Based on the CDR3 plus reference TRBV19 and TRBJ2-7, the full variable domain is DGGITQSPKYLFRKEGQNVTLSCEQNLNHDAMYWYRQDPGQGLRLIYYSQIVNDFQKGDIAEGYSVSREKKESFPLTVTSAQKNPTAFYLCASSVKGTSGSYEQYFGPGTRLTVT.

This CDR3 reads CASGLGTGGSDQPQHF. CDR3 bases: TGTGCTAGTGGTTTGGGGACAGGGGGTTCGGATCAGCCCCAGCATTTT. V and J are TRBV12-5 and TRBJ1-5, with 10 bases lining up with TRBD1. V lost 1 base and J lost 5; bases outside the gene matches: 5. Germline CDR1 is LGHNT and CDR2 is FRNRAP. The CDR3 sequence is 16 residues long.

As regards this clonotype: Being one base from a much bigger clone, this may be a read error. The genes are TRBV7-2 and TRBJ2-7, with D tentatively TRBD2 (5 bases). The germline gives CDR1 SGHTA, CDR2 FQGNSA. Trimming removed 5 bases at V and 3 bases at J, with 17 bases between. The CDR3 has 15 amino acids. The CDR3 DNA is TGTGCCAGCAGCCGGACCGGGGTTGCCAGCTACGAGCAGTACTTC. Translation gives CASSRTGVASYEQYF.

In its sample, this clonotype was seen many times. The chain couples TRBV28 to TRBJ1-1, with a tentative D call TRBD1 (5 bases). This CDR3 is built from 15 residues. Germline CDR1 MDHEN, CDR2 SYDVKM. V was shortened by 3 bases and J by 1 base, with 12 bases between the two germline ends. The CDR3 loop reads CASSLGGLRNTEAFF. The CDR3 DNA sequence: TGTGCCAGCAGTTTGGGGGGGTTACGGAACACTGAAGCTTTCTTT.

This clonotype was detected ten times or more. The rearrangement links TRBV7-9 to TRBJ2-5, with D perhaps TRBD1 (6 bases). CDR3 size: 15 residues. Per germline, CDR1 SEHNR and CDR2 FQNEAQ (reference sequence). Between the trimmed V and J ends, which lost 1 base and 0 bases, there was a span of 9 bases. CDR3 DNA: TGTGCCAGCAGCTTAGTAGGGACAAACCAAGAGACCCAGTACTTC. Residues: CASSLVGTNQETQYF.

This clonotype showed up many times. One end of the junction is discordant with germline, which a read error may explain. CDR3 coding DNA: TGTGCCAGCAGCTTGGTCGTAAACACTGAAGCTTTCTTT. Amino acid sequence: CASSLVVNTEAFF. This chain uses TRBV5-1 with TRBJ1-1; D remains unclear. The CDR3 runs to 13 residues. Looked up from germline, CDR1 is SGHRS and CDR2 is YFSETQ.

This clonotype was counted at least ten times. CDR3 bases: TGTGCCTGGAGTGTATTTGAGAGTCAGCCCCAGCATTTT. Protein: CAWSVFESQPQHF. The chain couples TRBV30 to TRBJ1-5; D is ambiguous. From germline, CDR1 is GTSNPN and CDR2 SVGIG (reference sequence). CDR3 length equals 13 residues. Trimming left V 0 bases short and J 6 bases short, with 9 bases between.

This clonotype was recorded at least ten times. CDR3 loop: CASSLASIHGTQYF. The CDR3 DNA reads TGTGCCAGCAGCCTAGCGTCCATACATGGAACCCAGTACTTC. This chain links TRBV12-3 or TRBV12-4 with TRBJ2-5, with D possibly TRBD2 on 6 matching bases. Trimming removed 6 bases at V and 8 bases at J, with 19 bases between. The CDR3 has 14 amino acids.

This clonotype was detected a few times. The chain joins TRBV5-1 to TRBJ2-7; 7 bases align to TRBD1. The V gene end was trimmed by 6 bases and the J gene end by 2 bases; junction bases not matched to a gene: 11. Germline V lookup: CDR1 SGHRS, CDR2 YFSETQ. The CDR3 spans 15 residues. The DNA for the CDR3 is TGCGCCAGCAACCGAGAGACAGGGACCCCCTACGAGCAGTACTTC. It specifies CASNRETGTPYEQYF.

V is TRBV20-1 and J is TRBJ1-1, with 7 bases lining up with TRBD1. CDR1 is DFQATT, CDR2 SNEGSKA, per germline (reference sequence). The V gene end was trimmed by 5 bases and the J gene end by 0 bases; junction bases not matched to a gene: 3. The CDR3 has 13 residues. The CDR3 region has the DNA TGCAGTGCTGACGGGACAGTGAACACTGAAGCTTTCTTT. Its translation: CSADGTVNTEAFF.

This clonotype was seen many times. This chain joins TRBV28 and TRBJ2-2; D is unclear. Germline values: CDR1 MDHEN, CDR2 SYDVKM. V shed 8 bases and J shed 2 bases, with 9 bases lying between them. The CDR3 contains 13 residues. Written as DNA, the CDR3 is TGTGCCAGCCTAGGTCAAAACACCGGGGAGCTGTTTTTT. Translating gives CASLGQNTGELFF.

This clonotype was picked up a small number of times. The rearrangement joins TRBV5-1 to TRBJ2-7; 13 bases match TRBD2. CDR1 and CDR2 from the germline V gene are SGHRS and YFSETQ. The CDR3 totals 14 residues. Germline trimming cut 6 bases from V and 5 bases from J; bases unmatched to any gene: 5. The CDR3 protein is CASNGLAGANEQYF. The CDR3 region has the DNA TGCGCCAGCAACGGACTAGCGGGAGCCAACGAGCAGTACTTC. The whole variable domain, remainder taken from reference TRBV5-1 and TRBJ2-7, is KAGVTQTPRYLIKTRGQQVTLSCSPISGHRSVSWYQQTPGQGLQFLFEYFSETQRNKGNFPGRFSGRQFSNSRSEMNVSTLELGDSALYLCASNGLAGANEQYFGPGTRLTVT.

The chain employs TRBV9 and TRBJ2-7; 7 bases agree with TRBD2. Trimming at V came to 2 bases and at J to 4 bases, leaving 12 bases not matched to a gene. CDR3 length: 16 residues. In germline, CDR1 is SGDLS, CDR2 YYNGEE. CDR3 sequence (DNA): TGTGCCAGCAGCGTGGCGGCAGGAGGGGACTATTACGAGCAGTACTTC. Translating gives CASSVAAGGDYYEQYF.

This clonotype occurred many times. The rearrangement links TRBV5-1 to TRBJ2-7; tentatively, D is TRBD1 or TRBD2 (5 bases each). Germline lookup yields CDR1 SGHRS and CDR2 YFSETQ. CDR3 length: 13 residues. Trimming pared 1 base from V and 11 bases from J, leaving 16 bases between. For the CDR3, the DNA is TGCGCCAGCAGCTTGCTGGGACCGACGTCGGAGTACTTC. Translated: CASSLLGPTSEYF.

The chain recombines TRBV11-2 with TRBJ2-7; D gene uncertain. Germline CDR1 reads SGHAT; CDR2 reads FQNNGV. The CDR3 sequence is 14 residues long. Trimming removed 5 bases from V and 0 bases from J, with 11 bases in between. The CDR3 reads CASSNRRISYEQYF. In DNA, the CDR3 is TGTGCCAGCAGCAACAGACGGATCTCCTACGAGCAGTACTTC.

This clonotype was picked up a small number of times. V gene TRBV12-5 combines with J gene TRBJ1-2; TRBD1 matches 10 bases. The V gene's germline CDR1 is LGHNT and CDR2 FRNRAP. V shed 2 bases, J shed 2 bases, and the junction held 8 bases outside the gene matches. The CDR3 sequence is 17 residues long. CDR3 amino acids: CASGLSGQGSTNYGYTF. CDR3 DNA sequence: TGTGCTAGTGGTTTGTCGGGACAGGGGTCCACAAACTATGGCTACACCTTC.

This clonotype was picked up many times. This chain uses TRBV6-1 with TRBJ2-3; 14 bases fit TRBD2. The V gene's germline CDR1 is MNHNS and CDR2 SASEGT. This CDR3 region has 15 residues. The V gene end was trimmed by 8 bases and the J gene end by 5 bases; junction bases not matched to a gene: 6. The CDR3 bases are TGTGCCAGCGGAGGGACTAGCGGGAGAATAGATACGCAGTATTTT. Protein product: CASGGTSGRIDTQYF.

This clonotype occurred many times. The chain carries TRBV6-6 and TRBJ2-7; weak D call: TRBD1 (6 bases). The CDR3 contains 13 residues. The germline V gene has CDR1 MNHNY and CDR2 SVGAGI (reference sequence). V lost 7 bases to trimming and J lost 3 bases, with 13 bases between them. The CDR3 nucleotides are TGTGCCAGCACTCCAGGGGTGAGCTACGAGCAGTACTTC. It encodes CASTPGVSYEQYF.

This clonotype was counted many times. The V and J genes are TRBV11-1 and TRBJ2-7; a weak D match, TRBD1 (6 bases). The CDR3 runs to 16 residues. V shed 5 bases and J shed 5 bases, with 22 bases lying between them. Germline V gene data show CDR1 as SGHAT and CDR2 as FQDESV (reference sequence). The CDR3 DNA sequence: TGTGCCAGCAGCGGTATGATCGGACAGTTTAGGGACGAGCAGTACTTC. Protein sequence: CASSGMIGQFRDEQYF.

This clonotype was counted ten times or more. The chain uses TRBV20-1 and TRBJ2-4; either TRBD1 or TRBD2 may fit D (5 bases each). The ends were cut back, 8 bases at V and 7 bases at J, with 18 bases in the middle. The CDR3 has 13 amino acids. Germline values: CDR1 DFQATT, CDR2 SNEGSKA (reference sequence). The CDR3, as DNA: TGCAGTCTCTCCGGGACCCTAGGGAACATTCAGTACTTC. It codes for CSLSGTLGNIQYF.

V is TRBV11-1 and J is TRBJ2-5; 7 bases are a match to TRBD2. Germline-derived CDR1 and CDR2 are SGHAT and FQDESV (reference sequence). V was pared by 2 bases and J by 2 bases, with 8 bases of the junction left unmatched. This CDR3 region has 16 residues. The CDR3 loop is CASSLSASGIQETQYF. The CDR3 nucleotides are TGTGCCAGCAGCTTATCGGCTAGCGGAATACAAGAGACCCAGTACTTC.

The chain uses TRBV29-1 and TRBJ2-7; maybe TRBD2 (7 bases). CDR1 is SQVTM and CDR2 is ANQGSEA in the germline V gene. This CDR3 spans 16 amino acids. The germline V and J ends were trimmed by 2 bases and 7 bases, with 24 bases remaining between them. The DNA of the CDR3 is TGCAGCGTTGAATCCTTCCGGAGGGGGGGGCGCAGGGAGCAGTACTTC. Residues: CSVESFRRGGRREQYF.

The gene calls are TRBV6-1 and TRBJ1-1; 8 nucleotides agree with TRBD1. The CDR3 has 11 residues. Unmatched junction bases numbered 3, after V lost 8 bases and J lost 7 bases. Germline V gene data show CDR1 as MNHNS and CDR2 as SASEGT. The CDR3 reads CASAGGFEAFF. In DNA, the CDR3 is TGTGCCAGCGCAGGGGGCTTTGAAGCTTTCTTT.

The chain couples TRBV20-1 to TRBJ2-7; TRBD2 aligns across 12 bases. CDR3 length: 15 amino acids. Germline CDR1 reads DFQATT; CDR2 reads SNEGSKA (reference sequence). V lost 0 bases and J lost 7; bases outside the gene matches: 7. The CDR3 nucleotides are TGCAGTGCTAGAGATCGACTAGCGGGGGTCCTGGAGCAGTACTTC. As protein: CSARDRLAGVLEQYF.

This clonotype has a count of ten or more. J is TRBJ2-7 and V is TRBV6-1, with 12 bases matching TRBD1. V gave up 6 bases and J gave up 7 bases; unmatched junction bases: 7. CDR3 size: 14 residues. Germline values: CDR1 MNHNS, CDR2 SASEGT. CDR3 sequence reads: CASSSGTGGREQYF. CDR3 sequence (DNA): TGTGCCAGCAGCTCCGGGACAGGGGGCAGAGAGCAGTACTTC.